One and the same sample provided the 27 T cell receptor beta chains below, sequenced in a study of PD-1 blockade in classical Hodgkin lymphoma (dated by TCRdb to 2020 to 2022). The sample's time point, from its label and the paper: cycle 4 day 1 (C4D1), after less than 7 weeks of nivolumab. All trial patients had relapsed after autologous stem cell transplantation, with cohorts A, B and C differing in prior brentuximab vedotin exposure. Library method: the immunoSEQ multiplex PCR assay. In its TCRdb copy, this immuneACCESS table keeps in-frame sequences only and misses some clones. Where compared with another copy, unresolved V genes explain less than half of these, and the others have no known cause. The sample contains 41,000 or so clones, around 69% of them found a single time. The top ten clones comprise over 2.5% of the sample. The material was peripheral blood mononuclear cells (PBMCs), obtained before the fourth cycle of nivolumab. These receptors all come from a human donor with classical Hodgkin lymphoma.

The chain joins TRBV7-9 to TRBJ2-3; a possible D gene is TRBD2 (6 bases). V was trimmed by 0 bases and J by 0 bases, leaving 13 bases between them. CDR1 and CDR2 from the germline V gene are SEHNR and FQNEAQ (reference sequence). The CDR3 sequence is 17 residues long. The CDR3 DNA is TGTGCCAGCAGCTTAGCTCCATGGGCGGGGAGCACAGATACGCAGTATTTT. Translated, it gives CASSLAPWAGSTDTQYF. The variable domain in full, completed from reference TRBV7-9 and TRBJ2-3, reads DTGVSQNPRHKITKRGQNVTFRCDPISEHNRLYWYRQTLGQGPEFLTYFQNEAQLEKSRLLSDRFSAERPKGSFSTLEIQRTEQGDSAMYLCASSLAPWAGSTDTQYFGPGTRLTVL.

J is TRBJ2-7 and V is TRBV30; TRBD1 matches 7 bases. The CDR3 is made up of 13 amino acids. Unmatched junction bases numbered 11, after V lost 3 bases and J lost 9 bases. Per the germline V gene, CDR1 is GTSNPN and CDR2 is SVGIG (reference sequence). CDR3 sequence reads: CAWSQGEIVGQYF. CDR3 coding DNA: TGTGCCTGGAGCCAGGGGGAAATTGTAGGGCAGTACTTC.

The J gene is TRBJ1-6, the V gene TRBV6-6; D remains unclear. Germline CDR1 reads MNHNY; CDR2 reads SVGAGI (reference sequence). With 2 bases removed from V and 9 bases from J, the gap between germline ends came to 14 bases. The CDR3 is 15 amino acids. CDR3: CASSYVEVLTSPLHF. The DNA of the CDR3 is TGTGCCAGCAGTTACGTCGAGGTATTAACTTCACCCCTCCACTTT.

V usage is TRBV5-6 and J usage is TRBJ2-2; D is possibly TRBD2 (5 bases). Germline assignment: CDR1 SGHDT and CDR2 YYEEEE. This CDR3 region has 15 residues. The V end was cut by 0 bases, the J end by 8 bases, with 14 bases between. The CDR3 nucleotides read TGTGCCAGCAGCTTGGATGGCCCCGGGAAGGGGGAGCTGTTTTTT. Its translation: CASSLDGPGKGELFF.

The genes are TRBV7-9 and TRBJ2-7; 7 bases agree with TRBD1. J gave up 2 bases and V 1 base, and 5 bases lay outside the gene matches. Germline CDR1 is SEHNR and CDR2 is FQNEAQ (reference sequence). The CDR3 totals 15 residues. DNA of the CDR3: TGTGCCAGCAGCTTAGTGAGGGACAGAACCTACGAGCAGTACTTC. Its translation is CASSLVRDRTYEQYF. The entire variable domain, with the rest obtained from reference TRBV7-9 and TRBJ2-7, is as follows: DTGVSQNPRHKITKRGQNVTFRCDPISEHNRLYWYRQTLGQGPEFLTYFQNEAQLEKSRLLSDRFSAERPKGSFSTLEIQRTEQGDSAMYLCASSLVRDRTYEQYFGPGTRLTVT.

This clone is labeled as medium-sized (0.01 to 0.1%). The chain uses TRBV4-1 and TRBJ2-7; D may be TRBD1 (6 bases). This CDR3 has 15 amino acids. Trimming took off 4 bases at V and 4 bases at J, with 17 bases between the two ends. Per the germline V gene, CDR1 is MGHRA and CDR2 is YSYEKL. The CDR3 is CASSLPGAGVYEQYF. CDR3 in DNA: TGCGCCAGCAGCCTACCCGGGGCAGGGGTTTACGAGCAGTACTTC.

The rearrangement links TRBV6-4 to TRBJ2-2, with a tentative D call TRBD1 (5 bases). CDR1 and CDR2 from the germline V gene are MRHNA and SNTAGT. This CDR3 has 14 residues. Between the trimmed V and J ends, which lost 6 bases and 1 base, there was a span of 9 bases. The CDR3 nucleotides are TGTGCCAGCAGCCAGGGCTTGAACACCGGGGAGCTGTTTTTT. Protein: CASSQGLNTGELFF.

The gene calls are TRBV19 and TRBJ1-5; D uncertain. Germline V CDR1 and CDR2: LNHDA, SQIVND (reference sequence). The V and J ends lost 3 bases and 0 bases respectively, with 15 bases between them. CDR3 size: 17 residues. CDR3 sequence: CASSMPAVKYSNQPQHF. The DNA for the CDR3 is TGTGCCAGTAGTATGCCGGCAGTAAAGTATAGCAATCAGCCCCAGCATTTT.

The rearrangement joins TRBV4-2 to TRBJ2-7; tentatively, D is TRBD2 (5 bases). The CDR3 sequence is 16 residues long. Trimming took off 0 bases at V and 3 bases at J, with 15 bases between the two ends. CDR1 LGHNA and CDR2 YNFKEQ come from the germline V gene. CDR3 protein: CASSQELSANSYEQYF. CDR3 nucleotides: TGTGCCAGCAGCCAAGAGCTTAGCGCAAATAGCTACGAGCAGTACTTC.

The chain couples TRBV9 to TRBJ2-1; a weak D match, TRBD2 (6 bases). From germline, CDR1 is SGDLS and CDR2 YYNGEE. V lost 0 bases and J 9 bases, leaving 16 bases between the germline ends. CDR3 length: 15 amino acids. CDR3 sequence reads: CASSVGPAGNTEQFF. CDR3 DNA sequence: TGTGCCAGCAGCGTAGGTCCGGCGGGGAATACTGAGCAGTTCTTC.

Written as DNA, the CDR3 is TGTGCCTGGAGTGTACAGACTGGCGACGAGCAGTACTTC. Residues: CAWSVQTGDEQYF. The rearrangement links TRBV30 to TRBJ2-7; D is uncertain. The germline gives CDR1 GTSNPN, CDR2 SVGIG (reference sequence). Trimming removed 0 bases from V and 5 bases from J, with 11 bases in between. This CDR3 has 13 residues.

This chain connects TRBV12-1 to TRBJ1-5; the table names TRBD1, a call not compared with the DNA. TRBV12-1 is termed a pseudogene. The CDR3 runs to 15 residues. The CDR3 sequence: CASSFPRESDQPQHF. CDR3 nucleotides: TGTGCCAGCAGCTTTCCCAGGGAATCGGATCAGCCCCAGCATTTT.

The CDR3 bases are TGTGCCAGTAGCCTACAGGGAGGGGACACTGAAGCTTTCTTT. Translating gives CASSLQGGDTEAFF. This rearrangement joins TRBV19 to TRBJ1-1; a possible D gene is TRBD1 (6 bases). The CDR3 is made up of 14 amino acids. CDR1 and CDR2 (germline): LNHDA, SQIVND (reference sequence). The V end lost 6 bases, the J end lost 3 bases, and 14 bases lay between the germline ends. The full variable domain, completed using reference TRBV19 and TRBJ1-1, is DGGITQSPKYLFRKEGQNVTLSCEQNLNHDAMYWYRQDPGQGLRLIYYSQIVNDFQKGDIAEGYSVSREKKESFPLTVTSAQKNPTAFYLCASSLQGGDTEAFFGQGTRLTVV.

The V and J genes are TRBV9 and TRBJ1-2, with a weak D call TRBD1 (5 bases). The CDR3 is 14 residues long. Germline CDR1 is SGDLS and CDR2 is YYNGEE. V shed 4 bases and J shed 6 bases, with 16 bases lying between them. The CDR3 loop reads CASSPRPGVDGYTF. CDR3 nucleotides: TGTGCCAGCAGCCCCCGCCCGGGGGTTGATGGCTACACCTTC.

The CDR3 protein is CASSQEGSRTDTQYF. The CDR3 DNA is TGCGCCAGCAGCCAAGAAGGCAGCCGCACAGATACGCAGTATTTT. The J gene is TRBJ2-3, the V gene TRBV4-3; no clear D. Trimming shortened V by 0 bases and J by 1 base, and 8 bases separated the two germline ends. CDR3 length: 15 residues. The germline V gene has CDR1 LGHNA and CDR2 YSLEER.

The chain uses TRBV27 and TRBJ2-1; 14 positions agree with TRBD2. With V trimmed by 4 bases and J by 7 bases, 6 bases remained unmatched. The CDR3 length is 16 residues. Per the germline V gene, CDR1 is MNHEY and CDR2 is SMNVEV (reference sequence). Here the CDR3 reads CASSSYRTSGGNEQFF. As DNA, the CDR3 is TGTGCCAGCAGTTCCTACCGGACTAGCGGGGGGAATGAGCAGTTCTTC.

The V and J genes are TRBV2 and TRBJ1-2; maybe TRBD1 (5 bases). V dropped 2 bases and J dropped 6 bases, with 16 bases sitting between them. The V gene's germline CDR1 is SNHLY and CDR2 FYNNEI. The CDR3 runs 15 residues. CDR3 bases: TGTGCCAGCAGTGAACCTGCACGGGGGGAAGATGGCTACACCTTC. Its protein product is CASSEPARGEDGYTF.

The chain couples TRBV5-1 to TRBJ1-2; D is ambiguous. Trimming cost V 5 bases and J 4 bases, with 21 bases left between them. Germline assignment: CDR1 SGHRS and CDR2 YFSETQ. CDR3 length: 16 amino acids. CDR3 protein: CASSSSQFGSSYGYTF. CDR3 nucleotides: TGCGCCAGCAGTTCTTCCCAATTCGGGAGTTCCTATGGCTACACCTTC.

The chain carries TRBV30 and TRBJ2-3, with 9 bases aligning to TRBD1. J was trimmed by 0 bases and V by 3 bases; bases with no gene match: 4. Germline V lookup: CDR1 GTSNPN, CDR2 SVGIG (reference sequence). This CDR3 contains 15 residues. Written as DNA, the CDR3 is TGTGCCTGGAGCCGGACAGGGGCTAGCACAGATACGCAGTATTTT. Protein sequence: CAWSRTGASTDTQYF. Supplemented by reference TRBV30 and TRBJ2-3, the full variable domain reads SQTIHQWPATLVQPVGSPLSLECTVEGTSNPNLYWYRQAAGRGLQLLFYSVGIGQISSEVPQNLSASRPQDRQFILSSKKLLLSDSGFYLCAWSRTGASTDTQYFGPGTRLTVL.

The V gene is TRBV29-1, the J gene TRBJ1-2; D is unresolved. Trimming pared 2 bases from V and 5 bases from J, leaving 9 bases between. The CDR3 covers 12 residues. The V gene's germline CDR1 is SQVTM and CDR2 ANQGSEA. CDR3 DNA: TGCAGCGTTGAAAACATCCCGTATGGCTACACCTTC. Its protein is CSVENIPYGYTF.

The rearrangement joins TRBV5-6 to TRBJ2-1, with TRBD2 matching over 10 bases. V shed 2 bases, J shed 7 bases, and the junction held 3 bases outside the gene matches. The CDR3 is 14 residues long. Per germline, CDR1 SGHDT and CDR2 YYEEEE. The CDR3 region is CASSLSGGANEQFF. CDR3 sequence (DNA): TGTGCCAGCAGCTTAAGCGGGGGGGCGAATGAGCAGTTCTTC.

This sequence joins TRBV27 and TRBJ1-6; possibly TRBD1 for D (6 bases). V lost 4 bases to trimming and J lost 6 bases, with 10 bases between them. Germline loops: CDR1 MNHEY, CDR2 SMNVEV (reference sequence). This CDR3 is built from 14 residues. The CDR3 DNA reads TGTGCCAGCAGTTGGGAGGGGGTTAATTCACCCCTCCACTTT. It specifies CASSWEGVNSPLHF.

V gene TRBV7-3 combines with J gene TRBJ2-3, with a weak D call TRBD2 (5 bases). The germline V and J ends were trimmed by 8 bases and 0 bases, with 21 bases remaining between them. This CDR3 contains 17 residues. CDR1 SGHTA and CDR2 FQGTGA come from the germline V gene. The CDR3 nucleotides read TGTGCCAGCCCGTTCTCTAGCCGGGGAACTAGCACAGATACGCAGTATTTT. Translation: CASPFSSRGTSTDTQYF.

The rearrangement links TRBV19 to TRBJ2-1; 10 nucleotides match TRBD1. The CDR3 contains 14 residues. CDR1 is LNHDA and CDR2 is SQIVND in the germline V gene (reference sequence). V dropped 6 bases and J dropped 9; count of bases not matched to a gene: 8. The CDR3 coding sequence is TGTGCCAGTAGACTCGGACAGGGGGTCGGTGAGCAGTTCTTC. Encoded protein: CASRLGQGVGEQFF.

This rearrangement joins TRBV6-5 to TRBJ1-1; D unresolved. The CDR3 runs to 13 residues. V gave up 6 bases and J gave up 1 base, with 9 bases separating them. Germline V lookup: CDR1 MNHEY, CDR2 SVGAGI. The CDR3 nucleotides are TGTGCCAGCAGACCGACAACGAACACTGAAGCTTTCTTT. Translated, it gives CASRPTTNTEAFF.

This clone has at least ten counts. CDR3: CASRQGWDSNQPQHF. The CDR3, as DNA: TGTGCCAGTCGTCAGGGATGGGATAGCAATCAGCCCCAGCATTTT. V is TRBV28 and J is TRBJ1-5; possibly TRBD1 for D (5 bases). The CDR3 consists of 15 residues. V was trimmed by 9 bases and J by 0 bases, leaving 15 bases between them. CDR1 is MDHEN and CDR2 is SYDVKM in the germline V gene.

V and J are TRBV4-1 and TRBJ1-2; D is perhaps TRBD1 (5 bases). CDR3 length: 14 residues. The V end lost 0 bases, the J end lost 7 bases, and 12 bases lay between the germline ends. Germline assignment: CDR1 MGHRA and CDR2 YSYEKL. The CDR3 coding sequence is TGCGCCAGCAGCCAAGACCCGGGGCAGGGTGGCTACACCTTC. Its protein is CASSQDPGQGGYTF.